This TCR beta chain was profiled in a study of cytomegalovirus exposure and HLA in healthy donors. Researchers ran the PCR with 60 Vbeta and 13 Jbeta primers. Generated by immunoSEQ multiplex PCR, the TCRdb table keeps only in-frame clones and is missing some. The sample carries about 85,000 clones, around 69% recorded once. CDR1 and CDR2 (germline): ENHRY, SYGVKD. The CDR3 loop spans 14 amino acids. The trim removed 10 bases at V and 6 bases at J, leaving 8 bases unmatched. J is TRBJ2-7 and V is TRBV10-3; 14 positions agree with TRBD2. This clonotype was sampled from a young man in good health and CMV-seronegative. The sample comprised PBMCs. CDR3 DNA sequence: TGTGCCAGCAAAGGGACTAGCGGGAGTCCCGAGCAGTACTTC. This gives the protein CASKGTSGSPEQYF.